Listed below are T cell receptor beta chains from one sample, sequenced in a study of blood T cell repertoires in COVID-19. Clones were read by immunoSEQ multiplex PCR, and TCRdb kept only the in-frame ones, dropping some. Found here are just under 35,000 clones, around 87% of them singletons; the top ten hold around 40%. Sequencing was done on a sample of peripheral blood. The receptors originated from a human donor in a cohort sampled during active COVID-19. Each CDR3 is given with its conserved first and last residue. Each record gives: J gene, clone size, D gene, V gene, CDR3 protein, CDR3 DNA. A D gene is named only where the DNA matches it firmly. Clone size is given for some rows only: seen once, a few or many times, or a class if the clone is expanded.

j_gene: TRBJ2-5; abundance: .; d_gene: .; v_gene: TRBV5-3; CDR3aa: CARSGPGQRDQETQYF; CDR3nt: TGTGCCAGAAGCGGACCGGGGCAGCGGGACCAAGAGACCCAGTACTTC
j_gene: TRBJ1-3; abundance: .; d_gene: .; v_gene: TRBV18; CDR3aa: CASSPGAGNGNTIYF; CDR3nt: TGTGCCAGCTCACCAGGGGCAGGGAACGGAAACACCATATATTTT
j_gene: TRBJ2-7; abundance: few; d_gene: TRBD2; v_gene: TRBV2; CDR3aa: CASIPREALSYEQYF; CDR3nt: TGTGCCAGCATTCCCCGGGAGGCCCTCTCCTACGAGCAGTACTTC
j_gene: TRBJ2-4; abundance: .; d_gene: TRBD2; v_gene: TRBV11-2; CDR3aa: CASSADGGGALLGIQYF; CDR3nt: TGTGCCAGCAGCGCCGACGGCGGGGGGGCTTTGTTGGGGATTCAGTACTTC
j_gene: TRBJ1-4; abundance: .; d_gene: TRBD1; v_gene: TRBV27; CDR3aa: CASTRDRGLGKLFF; CDR3nt: TGTGCCAGCACCCGGGACAGGGGGTTAGGAAAACTGTTTTTT
j_gene: TRBJ2-7; abundance: .; d_gene: .; v_gene: TRBV4-3; CDR3aa: CASSQDAGSSYEQYF; CDR3nt: TGCGCCAGCAGCCAAGACGCGGGGAGCTCCTACGAGCAGTACTTC
j_gene: TRBJ2-3; abundance: .; d_gene: .; v_gene: TRBV6-5; CDR3aa: CASSFVSGGTQYF; CDR3nt: TGTGCCAGCAGTTTCGTTTCCGGCGGTACGCAGTATTTT
j_gene: TRBJ2-3; abundance: .; d_gene: .; v_gene: TRBV7-9; CDR3aa: CASSLQAKFTDTQYF; CDR3nt: TGTGCCAGCAGCTTACAGGCAAAATTCACAGATACGCAGTATTTT
j_gene: TRBJ2-1; abundance: .; d_gene: .; v_gene: TRBV4-3; CDR3aa: CASSQDRAGEQFF; CDR3nt: TGCGCCAGCAGCCAAGATCGGGCGGGTGAGCAGTTCTTC
j_gene: TRBJ1-1; abundance: .; d_gene: .; v_gene: TRBV12-3/TRBV12-4; CDR3aa: CASSFRLPPEAFF; CDR3nt: TGTGCCAGCAGCTTCAGGCTACCTCCTGAAGCTTTCTTT
j_gene: TRBJ2-4; abundance: few; d_gene: TRBD1; v_gene: TRBV18; CDR3aa: CASSQQGLAKNIQYF; CDR3nt: TGTGCCAGCTCTCAACAGGGGCTAGCCAAAAACATTCAGTACTTC
j_gene: TRBJ2-5; abundance: once; d_gene: .; v_gene: TRBV5-4; CDR3aa: CASSLSETQYF; CDR3nt: TGTGCCAGCAGCTTGTCTGAGACCCAGTACTTC
j_gene: TRBJ2-7; abundance: .; d_gene: TRBD1; v_gene: TRBV28; CDR3aa: CASSSGTGVWEQYF; CDR3nt: TGTGCCAGCAGTTCCGGGACAGGGGTGTGGGAGCAGTACTTC
j_gene: TRBJ1-1; abundance: .; d_gene: .; v_gene: TRBV5-8; CDR3aa: CASSLKNSEAFF; CDR3nt: TGTGCCAGCAGCTTGAAGAATAGTGAAGCTTTCTTT
j_gene: TRBJ2-4; abundance: .; d_gene: TRBD1; v_gene: TRBV5-1; CDR3aa: CASSLVSGHRGRNIQYF; CDR3nt: TGCGCCAGCAGCTTGGTCTCAGGGCACAGGGGCCGGAACATTCAGTACTTC
j_gene: TRBJ2-5; abundance: .; d_gene: TRBD1; v_gene: TRBV4-3; CDR3aa: CASSRHPTGQGGVQETQYF; CDR3nt: TGCGCCAGCAGCCGACATCCAACCGGACAGGGTGGGGTACAAGAGACCCAGTACTTC
j_gene: TRBJ1-5; abundance: .; d_gene: TRBD1; v_gene: TRBV6-5; CDR3aa: CASRSGGTSNQPQHF; CDR3nt: TGTGCCAGCAGATCAGGGGGTACTAGCAATCAGCCCCAGCATTTT
j_gene: TRBJ1-1; abundance: once; d_gene: .; v_gene: TRBV10-3; CDR3aa: CAISAQGSEAFF; CDR3nt: TGTGCCATCAGTGCGCAGGGATCTGAAGCTTTCTTT
j_gene: TRBJ1-2; abundance: .; d_gene: .; v_gene: TRBV12-3/TRBV12-4; CDR3aa: CASSSRVRGYTF; CDR3nt: TGTGCCAGCAGTTCCAGGGTTCGCGGCTACACCTTC
j_gene: TRBJ2-3; abundance: .; d_gene: TRBD1; v_gene: TRBV5-1; CDR3aa: CASSPRRRTGASTDTQYF; CDR3nt: TGCGCCAGCAGCCCGCGAAGACGGACAGGGGCTAGCACAGATACGCAGTATTTT
j_gene: TRBJ1-4; abundance: few; d_gene: TRBD1; v_gene: TRBV6-5; CDR3aa: CASSRTGVDEKLFF; CDR3nt: TGTGCCAGCAGTCGGACAGGGGTGGACGAAAAACTGTTTTTT
j_gene: TRBJ2-7; abundance: .; d_gene: TRBD1; v_gene: TRBV7-2; CDR3aa: CASSLAGTGRAEQYF; CDR3nt: TGTGCCAGCAGCTTAGCGGGGACAGGGAGGGCCGAGCAGTACTTC
j_gene: TRBJ2-5; abundance: .; d_gene: .; v_gene: TRBV13; CDR3aa: CASSLGVGKETQYF; CDR3nt: TGTGCCAGCAGCTTAGGGGTGGGCAAGGAGACCCAGTACTTC
j_gene: TRBJ2-7; abundance: .; d_gene: .; v_gene: TRBV28; CDR3aa: CASSQGAYEQYF; CDR3nt: TGTGCCAGCAGCCAAGGAGCCTACGAGCAGTACTTC
j_gene: TRBJ2-7; abundance: .; d_gene: TRBD1; v_gene: TRBV6-5; CDR3aa: CASSYSMTGRLDEQYF; CDR3nt: TGTGCCAGCAGTTACTCGATGACAGGGAGACTGGACGAGCAGTACTTC
j_gene: TRBJ1-2; abundance: few; d_gene: .; v_gene: TRBV12-3/TRBV12-4; CDR3aa: CASSLWGLGYTF; CDR3nt: TGTGCCAGCAGTTTATGGGGGCTTGGCTACACCTTC
j_gene: TRBJ1-5; abundance: few; d_gene: .; v_gene: TRBV3-1/TRBV3-2; CDR3aa: CASSQDTGWGQPQHF; CDR3nt: TGTGCCAGCAGCCAAGATACAGGTTGGGGACAGCCCCAGCATTTT
j_gene: TRBJ1-1; abundance: .; d_gene: TRBD1; v_gene: TRBV19; CDR3aa: CASSMYFGTGGMRAEAFF; CDR3nt: TGTGCCAGTAGTATGTACTTCGGGACAGGGGGCATGAGGGCTGAAGCTTTCTTT
j_gene: TRBJ1-1; abundance: .; d_gene: .; v_gene: TRBV19; CDR3aa: CASTKRKGFSTEAFF; CDR3nt: TGTGCCAGTACCAAGAGAAAGGGGTTTAGTACTGAAGCTTTCTTT
j_gene: TRBJ2-5; abundance: .; d_gene: .; v_gene: TRBV5-1; CDR3aa: CASSLATGRGWLETQYF; CDR3nt: TGCGCCAGCAGCTTGGCCACCGGCAGGGGATGGCTAGAGACCCAGTACTTC
j_gene: TRBJ2-3; abundance: .; d_gene: TRBD1; v_gene: TRBV7-2; CDR3aa: CASSVDRGPDTQYF; CDR3nt: TGTGCCAGCAGCGTGGACAGGGGGCCAGATACGCAGTATTTT
j_gene: TRBJ1-4; abundance: .; d_gene: TRBD1; v_gene: TRBV18; CDR3aa: CASSLQGALNEKLFF; CDR3nt: TGTGCCAGCTCACTGCAGGGGGCCCTAAATGAAAAACTGTTTTTT